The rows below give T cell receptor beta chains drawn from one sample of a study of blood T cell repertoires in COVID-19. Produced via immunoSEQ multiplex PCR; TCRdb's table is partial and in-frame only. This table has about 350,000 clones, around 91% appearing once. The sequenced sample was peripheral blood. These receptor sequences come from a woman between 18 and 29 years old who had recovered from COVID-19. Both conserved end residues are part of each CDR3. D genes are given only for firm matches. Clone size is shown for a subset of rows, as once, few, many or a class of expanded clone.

cdr3_nt: TGTGCCATCGGGTCGACGGCTAGCGGGAGTAATGAGCAGTTCTTC
cdr3_aa: CAIGSTASGSNEQFF
d_call: TRBD2
j_call: TRBJ2-1
clone_size: .
v_call: TRBV10-3

cdr3_nt: TGTGCCAGTAGCACCCTGACAGGGTTGAACACTGAAGCTTTCTTT
cdr3_aa: CASSTLTGLNTEAFF
d_call: TRBD1
j_call: TRBJ1-1
clone_size: .
v_call: TRBV19

cdr3_nt: TGTGCCAGCAGCTTTAACAGGGTCCCCGGGGAGCTGTTTTTT
cdr3_aa: CASSFNRVPGELFF
d_call: .
j_call: TRBJ2-2
clone_size: once
v_call: TRBV7-2

cdr3_nt: TGCGCCAGCAGCTTCAGGGAGACCCAGTACTTC
cdr3_aa: CASSFRETQYF
d_call: .
j_call: TRBJ2-5
clone_size: .
v_call: TRBV5-1

cdr3_nt: TGCGCCAGCAGCCAATTGGGAGCGGGAGTCGCAGATACGCAGTATTTT
cdr3_aa: CASSQLGAGVADTQYF
d_call: TRBD2
j_call: TRBJ2-3
clone_size: .
v_call: TRBV4-1

cdr3_nt: TGTGCCAGCAGCTTTCAGGTGAAAGAGACCCAGTACTTC
cdr3_aa: CASSFQVKETQYF
d_call: .
j_call: TRBJ2-5
clone_size: .
v_call: TRBV7-2

cdr3_nt: TGTGCCAGCAGCGTAGGCGGTACGGCGAACACTGAAGCTTTCTTT
cdr3_aa: CASSVGGTANTEAFF
d_call: .
j_call: TRBJ1-1
clone_size: .
v_call: TRBV9

cdr3_nt: TGTGCCAGCCATCCCCCAGGACAGGGCTATGAAGCTTTCTTT
cdr3_aa: CASHPPGQGYEAFF
d_call: TRBD1
j_call: TRBJ1-1
clone_size: once
v_call: TRBV5-4

cdr3_nt: TGTGCCAGCAGCTTGGTCGGGAGGAGCACAGATACGCAGTATTTT
cdr3_aa: CASSLVGRSTDTQYF
d_call: TRBD2
j_call: TRBJ2-3
clone_size: .
v_call: TRBV5-4

cdr3_nt: TGTGCCAGCTCGACTAACCTTTCACCCACAGATACGCAGTATTTT
cdr3_aa: CASSTNLSPTDTQYF
d_call: .
j_call: TRBJ2-3
clone_size: .
v_call: TRBV18

cdr3_nt: TGTGCCAGCGGAGGGAGGAAATACAATGAGCAGTTCTTC
cdr3_aa: CASGGRKYNEQFF
d_call: .
j_call: TRBJ2-1
clone_size: .
v_call: TRBV12-3/TRBV12-4

cdr3_nt: TGTGCCAGCAGCTTTCGGGGGAACACTGAAGCTTTCTTT
cdr3_aa: CASSFRGNTEAFF
d_call: .
j_call: TRBJ1-1
clone_size: .
v_call: TRBV7-9

cdr3_nt: TGTGCCAGCGTTGATACAGGGTTAGGAAACACCATATATTTT
cdr3_aa: CASVDTGLGNTIYF
d_call: .
j_call: TRBJ1-3
clone_size: .
v_call: TRBV2

cdr3_nt: TGCAGTGTTGGGACAGGTTATGGCTACACCTTC
cdr3_aa: CSVGTGYGYTF
d_call: TRBD1
j_call: TRBJ1-2
clone_size: .
v_call: TRBV20-1

cdr3_nt: TGTGCCAGCAGAACAACAGGGGGTCAGAGCAATCAGCCCCAGCATTTT
cdr3_aa: CASRTTGGQSNQPQHF
d_call: TRBD1
j_call: TRBJ1-5
clone_size: .
v_call: TRBV6-6

cdr3_nt: TGCGCCAGCAGCCAAGAGGTCCGAGGCTCCTATAATTCACCCCTCCACTTT
cdr3_aa: CASSQEVRGSYNSPLHF
d_call: .
j_call: TRBJ1-6
clone_size: .
v_call: TRBV4-3

cdr3_nt: TGTGCCATCAGTGAGTCAGCGGGTACATGGGAGCTGTTTTTT
cdr3_aa: CAISESAGTWELFF
d_call: .
j_call: TRBJ2-2
clone_size: .
v_call: TRBV10-3

cdr3_nt: TGCGCCAGCAGTGAGTCGGGTGCGGGAACCGGGGAGCTGTTTTTT
cdr3_aa: CASSESGAGTGELFF
d_call: .
j_call: TRBJ2-2
clone_size: .
v_call: TRBV10-1

cdr3_nt: TGTGCCACGGGAGAGTTTTATAGCAATCAGCCCCAGCATTTT
cdr3_aa: CATGEFYSNQPQHF
d_call: .
j_call: TRBJ1-5
clone_size: .
v_call: TRBV10-3

cdr3_nt: TGTGCCAGCAGCTTACAGGGGGCGAACATTCAGTACTTC
cdr3_aa: CASSLQGANIQYF
d_call: TRBD1
j_call: TRBJ2-4
clone_size: medium-sized
v_call: TRBV7-2

cdr3_nt: TGTGCCTGGAGTATGGAGGGCGCAGATACGCAGTATTTT
cdr3_aa: CAWSMEGADTQYF
d_call: .
j_call: TRBJ2-3
clone_size: .
v_call: TRBV30

cdr3_nt: TGCGCCAGCAGCCAAGGGTACGGGGTACGGGACAATGAGCAGTTCTTC
cdr3_aa: CASSQGYGVRDNEQFF
d_call: .
j_call: TRBJ2-1
clone_size: .
v_call: TRBV4-3

cdr3_nt: TGTGCCAGCCGAAAATTGGGAGATGGCGCTGAAGCTTTCTTT
cdr3_aa: CASRKLGDGAEAFF
d_call: .
j_call: TRBJ1-1
clone_size: .
v_call: TRBV5-6

cdr3_nt: TGTGCCAGCTCACTGCGCTTAGGACAAAGGACGGAGACCCAGTACTTC
cdr3_aa: CASSLRLGQRTETQYF
d_call: .
j_call: TRBJ2-5
clone_size: .
v_call: TRBV18

cdr3_nt: TGTGCCAGCAGCCTCGAGACAGATACGCAGTATTTT
cdr3_aa: CASSLETDTQYF
d_call: .
j_call: TRBJ2-3
clone_size: .
v_call: TRBV5-4

cdr3_nt: TGTGCCAGCAGACGAACCAGGGACTCTGAAGCTTTCTTT
cdr3_aa: CASRRTRDSEAFF
d_call: .
j_call: TRBJ1-1
clone_size: .
v_call: TRBV6-5

cdr3_nt: TGCGCCAGCAGCTTAGCGGACTCGTACAATGAGCAGTTCTTC
cdr3_aa: CASSLADSYNEQFF
d_call: .
j_call: TRBJ2-1
clone_size: .
v_call: TRBV5-1

cdr3_nt: TGTGCCAGCAGCCTTTCCGGGGCGCTAGCGGGAGAGACCCAGTACTTC
cdr3_aa: CASSLSGALAGETQYF
d_call: TRBD2
j_call: TRBJ2-5
clone_size: .
v_call: TRBV5-4

cdr3_nt: TGTGCCAGCAATCCTAGCGGAGGCCATCTAACCGGGGAGCTGTTTTTT
cdr3_aa: CASNPSGGHLTGELFF
d_call: TRBD2
j_call: TRBJ2-2
clone_size: .
v_call: TRBV7-2

cdr3_nt: TGTGCCAGCAGCTTGTATGGCTTTGACACTGAAGCTTTCTTT
cdr3_aa: CASSLYGFDTEAFF
d_call: .
j_call: TRBJ1-1
clone_size: once
v_call: TRBV5-6

cdr3_nt: TGTGCCAGCAGCCAAGATCTGACAGGGGGCTTTGGCTACACCTTC
cdr3_aa: CASSQDLTGGFGYTF
d_call: TRBD1
j_call: TRBJ1-2
clone_size: .
v_call: TRBV14

cdr3_nt: TGTGCCAGCAGCTTAGGGACTGGAGAAACGCAGTATTTT
cdr3_aa: CASSLGTGETQYF
d_call: .
j_call: TRBJ2-3
clone_size: .
v_call: TRBV5-4

cdr3_nt: TGTGCCAGCAGCCAAGCGGGGGATACGCAGTATTTT
cdr3_aa: CASSQAGDTQYF
d_call: .
j_call: TRBJ2-3
clone_size: once
v_call: TRBV3-1/TRBV3-2

cdr3_nt: TGTGCCAGCAGCTTAAGAATGGCGGCAGGGGGACCAGATACGCAGTATTTT
cdr3_aa: CASSLRMAAGGPDTQYF
d_call: TRBD1
j_call: TRBJ2-3
clone_size: .
v_call: TRBV11-2

cdr3_nt: TGTGCCAGCAGTGAGATGGAGGGACCAGATACGCAGTATTTT
cdr3_aa: CASSEMEGPDTQYF
d_call: .
j_call: TRBJ2-3
clone_size: .
v_call: TRBV25-1

cdr3_nt: TGCGCCAGCAGCCAAGTCCGAGGGAACTATGGCTACACCTTC
cdr3_aa: CASSQVRGNYGYTF
d_call: .
j_call: TRBJ1-2
clone_size: .
v_call: TRBV4-1

cdr3_nt: TGTGCCAGCAGCACCAGTCCGAATCGGAACACTGAAGCTTTCTTT
cdr3_aa: CASSTSPNRNTEAFF
d_call: .
j_call: TRBJ1-1
clone_size: .
v_call: TRBV11-2

cdr3_nt: TGCGCCAGCAGCACCGGACAGCGGGGAGAGACCCAGTACTTC
cdr3_aa: CASSTGQRGETQYF
d_call: .
j_call: TRBJ2-5
clone_size: .
v_call: TRBV5-1

cdr3_nt: TGTGCCAGCAGTTACGCGCCGGCTGGAAACACCATATATTTT
cdr3_aa: CASSYAPAGNTIYF
d_call: .
j_call: TRBJ1-3
clone_size: .
v_call: TRBV6-2/TRBV6-3

cdr3_nt: TGTGCCAGTAGAGGGACAGGGTTTGGTGGAAACACCATATATTTT
cdr3_aa: CASRGTGFGGNTIYF
d_call: TRBD1
j_call: TRBJ1-3
clone_size: .
v_call: TRBV19